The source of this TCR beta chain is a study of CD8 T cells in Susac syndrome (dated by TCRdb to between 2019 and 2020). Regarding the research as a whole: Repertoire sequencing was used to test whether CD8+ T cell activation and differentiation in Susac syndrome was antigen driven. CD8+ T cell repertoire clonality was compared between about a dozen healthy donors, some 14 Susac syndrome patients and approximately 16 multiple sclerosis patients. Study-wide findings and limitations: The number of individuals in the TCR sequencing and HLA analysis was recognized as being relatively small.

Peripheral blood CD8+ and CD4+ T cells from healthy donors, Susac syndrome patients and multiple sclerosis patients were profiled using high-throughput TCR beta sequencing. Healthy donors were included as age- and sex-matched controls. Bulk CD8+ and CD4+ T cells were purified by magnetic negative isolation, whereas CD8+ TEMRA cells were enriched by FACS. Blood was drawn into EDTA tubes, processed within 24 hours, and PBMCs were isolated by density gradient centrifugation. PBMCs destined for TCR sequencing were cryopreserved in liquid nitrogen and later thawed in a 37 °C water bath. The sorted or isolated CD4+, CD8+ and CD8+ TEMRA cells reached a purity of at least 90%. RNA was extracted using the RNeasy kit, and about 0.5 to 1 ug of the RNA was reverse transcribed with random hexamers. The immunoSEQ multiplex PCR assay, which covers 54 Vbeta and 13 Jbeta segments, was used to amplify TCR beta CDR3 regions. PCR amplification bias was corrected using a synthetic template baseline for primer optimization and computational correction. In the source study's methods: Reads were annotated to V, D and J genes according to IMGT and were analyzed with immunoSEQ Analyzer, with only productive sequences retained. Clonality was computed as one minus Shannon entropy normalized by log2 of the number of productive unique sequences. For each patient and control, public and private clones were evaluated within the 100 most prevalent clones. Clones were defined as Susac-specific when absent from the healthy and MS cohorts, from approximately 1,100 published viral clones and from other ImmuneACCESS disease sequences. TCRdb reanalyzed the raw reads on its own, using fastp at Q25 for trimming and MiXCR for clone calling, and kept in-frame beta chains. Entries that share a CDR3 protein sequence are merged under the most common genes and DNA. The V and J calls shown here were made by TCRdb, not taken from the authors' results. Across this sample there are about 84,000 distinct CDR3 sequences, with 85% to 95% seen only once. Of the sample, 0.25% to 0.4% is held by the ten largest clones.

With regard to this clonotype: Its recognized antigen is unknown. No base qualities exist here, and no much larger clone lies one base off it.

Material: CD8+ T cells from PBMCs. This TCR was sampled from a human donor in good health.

The sequence in DNA is TGTGCCAGCAGCTTAGCGGGGGGGTCGAATGAGCAGTTCTTC. This codes for CASSLAGGSNEQFF. The chain was built from TRBV7-3 and TRBJ2-1; 9 nucleotides in the junction match TRBD2. From the cysteine through the phenylalanine, the CDR3 covers 14 amino acids. Only the CDR3 DNA stays, 42 bases, in frame from base 1. From the germline V gene, CDR1 is SGHTA and CDR2 is FQGTGA. Trimmed from V: 2 bases; trimmed from J: 7 bases; junction bases lacking a gene match: 3.